One T cell receptor beta chain is described in this entry. What it binds is unknown. This entry comes from a study of post-analysis software for immune sequencing data. Whole-study context: The disease courses spanned relapsing-remitting, secondary progressive and progressive-relapsing forms of multiple sclerosis. Study-level points and caveats: Comparison with controls showed significantly lower normalized Chao1 diversity in multiple sclerosis patients. In patients, about five TRBV segments were more frequent than in controls, with TRBV5-6, TRBV5-1 and TRBV20-1 among them.

The CDR3 extends over 17 amino acids. The germline gives CDR1 WSHSY, CDR2 SAAADI. Trimming at V came to 8 bases and at J to 5 bases, leaving 17 bases not matched to a gene. cDNA libraries for TCR beta contained unique molecular identifiers. One entry per CDR3 protein results from TCRdb running MiXCR on the PCR reads. The data hold roughly 800,000 distinct CDR3 sequences, with 25% to 30% observed a single time. The specimen sequenced was blood. The V call is TRBV10-2, the J call TRBJ2-5; 10 bases line up with TRBD1. The receptor was derived from a girl aged 10-17 years with multiple sclerosis. The CDR3 spells CASGNRTGGRVRETQYF. CDR3 nucleotides: TGCGCCAGCGGAAACCGGACAGGGGGTAGGGTGCGGGAGACCCAGTACTTC.